This T cell receptor beta chain was sequenced during a study of response to subunit inactivated influenza vaccine. The sample holds many counts of this clonotype. MiXCR, applied by TCRdb to the RT-PCR reads, yields one record per CDR3 protein. The top ten clones hold approximately 10% of a sample with approximately 680,000 distinct CDR3 sequences, about a sixth of them seen once. The sample was PBMCs from blood, taken about 12 days after vaccination. The sequence came from a man aged 45-60 years who received an inactivated influenza vaccine.

The CDR3 protein is CASSLVRGTYNEQFF. The DNA of the CDR3 is TGTGCCAGCAGCTTAGTTCGTGGTACCTACAATGAGCAGTTCTTC. The rearrangement joins TRBV11-2 to TRBJ2-1; D gene ambiguous. Germline V lookup: CDR1 SGHAT, CDR2 FQNNGV. Trimming stripped 1 base from V and 2 bases from J, with 9 bases between. The CDR3 sequence is 15 residues long.